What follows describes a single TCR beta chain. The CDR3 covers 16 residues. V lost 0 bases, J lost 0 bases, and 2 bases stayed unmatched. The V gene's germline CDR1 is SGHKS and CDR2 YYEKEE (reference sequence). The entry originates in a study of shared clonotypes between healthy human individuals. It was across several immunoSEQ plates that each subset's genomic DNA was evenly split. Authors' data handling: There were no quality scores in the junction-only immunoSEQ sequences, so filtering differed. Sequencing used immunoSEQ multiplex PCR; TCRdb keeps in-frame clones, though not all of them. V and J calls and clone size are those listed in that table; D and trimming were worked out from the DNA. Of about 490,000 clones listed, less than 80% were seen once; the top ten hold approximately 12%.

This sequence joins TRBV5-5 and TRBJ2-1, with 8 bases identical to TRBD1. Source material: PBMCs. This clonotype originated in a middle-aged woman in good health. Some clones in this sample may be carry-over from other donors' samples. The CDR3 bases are TGTGCCAGCAGCTTGGGAACAGGGGGCTCCTACAATGAGCAGTTCTTC. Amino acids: CASSLGTGGSYNEQFF.